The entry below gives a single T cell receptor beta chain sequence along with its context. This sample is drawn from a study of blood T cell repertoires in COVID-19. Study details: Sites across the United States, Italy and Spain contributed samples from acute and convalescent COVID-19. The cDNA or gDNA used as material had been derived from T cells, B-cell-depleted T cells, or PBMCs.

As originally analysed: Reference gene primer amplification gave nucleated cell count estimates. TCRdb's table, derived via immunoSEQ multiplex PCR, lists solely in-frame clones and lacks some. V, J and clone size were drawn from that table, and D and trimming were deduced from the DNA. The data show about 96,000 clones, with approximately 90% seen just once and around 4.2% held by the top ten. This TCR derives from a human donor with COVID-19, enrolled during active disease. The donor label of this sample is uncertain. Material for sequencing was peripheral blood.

The CDR3 nucleotides read TGTGCCAGTAGTATTGGGACTAGTGTACTCGAGCAGTACTTC. Residues: CASSIGTSVLEQYF. This chain connects TRBV19 to TRBJ2-7; the match to TRBD2 covers 8 bases. Germline trimming cut 3 bases from V and 6 bases from J; bases unmatched to any gene: 7. The length of the CDR3 is 14 residues. The germline CDR1 and CDR2 sequences are LNHDA and SQIVND (reference sequence).